These 27 T cell receptor beta chains share one sample of origin, sequenced in a study of blood T cell repertoires in COVID-19. Produced via immunoSEQ multiplex PCR; TCRdb's table is partial and in-frame only. This table has a few hundred thousand clones, over 75% appearing once. The sequenced sample consisted of PBMCs or T cells enriched from blood (not recorded which). The receptors originated from a man aged 25 to 40 who had recovered from COVID-19.

V and J are TRBV7-3 and TRBJ1-1, with 7 bases that match TRBD1. This CDR3 is built from 14 residues. The germline V gene encodes CDR1 SGHTA and CDR2 FQGTGA. With V trimmed by 6 bases and J by 5 bases, 9 bases remained unmatched. The chain's CDR3 is CASSDGTDLTEAFF. In nucleotides, the CDR3 is TGTGCCAGCAGTGACGGGACAGATCTGACTGAAGCTTTCTTT.

The chain is built from TRBV5-4 and TRBJ1-1, with 9 bases matching TRBD1. Trimming at V came to 4 bases and at J to 3 bases, leaving 7 bases not matched to a gene. The length of the CDR3 is 15 residues. Looked up from germline, CDR1 is SGHNT and CDR2 is YYREEE (reference sequence). The CDR3 reads CASSPGTGKYTEAFF. CDR3 nucleotide sequence: TGTGCCAGCAGCCCCGGGACAGGGAAGTACACTGAAGCTTTCTTT.

The gene calls are TRBV10-3 and TRBJ2-1, with 8 positions matching TRBD2. V lost 4 bases to trimming and J lost 5 bases; unmatched junction nucleotides: 1. Germline V CDR1 and CDR2: ENHRY, SYGVKD. The CDR3 is 13 residues long. CDR3 coding DNA: TGTGCCATCAGTGCGCGGGGGGACAATGAGCAGTTCTTC. This gives the protein CAISARGDNEQFF.

The CDR3 sequence is CASSFVAGVEQYF. CDR3 nucleotides: TGTGCCAGCAGTTTCGTTGCCGGGGTTGAGCAGTACTTC. V gene TRBV12-3 or TRBV12-4 combines with J gene TRBJ2-7; possible D gene TRBD2, 5 bases. CDR3 size: 13 residues. V lost 3 bases to trimming and J lost 7 bases, with 13 bases between them.

The chain carries TRBV21-1 and TRBJ1-2; the table names TRBD1, a call not compared with the DNA. TRBV21-1 counts as a pseudogene. The CDR3 consists of 18 residues. The CDR3 nucleotides are TGTGCCAGCATAGTGGTAGGGGACAGGGGGCTCAGAAACTATGGCTACACCTTC. Its protein is CASIVVGDRGLRNYGYTF.

The gene calls are TRBV12-3 or TRBV12-4 and TRBJ2-7; TRBD1 is a possible D gene (5 bases). The germline V and J ends were trimmed by 10 bases and 2 bases, with 12 bases remaining between them. There are 12 residues in the CDR3. DNA for the CDR3: TGTGCCATCGAAGGGGATACCTACGAGCAGTACTTC. Residues: CAIEGDTYEQYF.

V usage is TRBV18 and J usage is TRBJ1-2; D is possibly TRBD1 (6 bases). This CDR3 has 13 residues. V gave up 8 bases and J gave up 3 bases, with 13 bases separating them. Germline V gene sequence: CDR1 KGHSH, CDR2 LQKENI. The CDR3 DNA sequence: TGTGCCAGCCACCCGGCAGGGGACTATGGCTACACCTTC. This gives the protein CASHPAGDYGYTF.

J is TRBJ1-2 and V is TRBV6-5; D is undetermined. The CDR3 extends over 16 amino acids. CDR1 is MNHEY, CDR2 SVGAGI, per germline. The ends were cut back, 2 bases at V and 1 base at J, with 14 bases in the middle. This chain's CDR3 is CASSYPREGRNYGYTF. DNA for the CDR3: TGTGCCAGCAGTTACCCGCGGGAGGGCCGTAACTATGGCTACACCTTC.

The gene calls are TRBV19 and TRBJ1-6; maybe TRBD1 (5 bases). Per germline, CDR1 LNHDA and CDR2 SQIVND (reference sequence). The CDR3 extends over 15 amino acids. V lost 4 bases and J lost 5, with 12 bases in between. CDR3 nucleotides: TGTGCCAGTAGTACGCCCTCAGGGAATAATTCACCCCTCCACTTT. This translates into CASSTPSGNNSPLHF.

The chain couples TRBV10-3 to TRBJ1-1; tentative D call: TRBD1 (5 bases). The CDR3 length is 13 residues. Germline V gene data show CDR1 as ENHRY and CDR2 as SYGVKD. V lost 6 bases and J lost 4, with 12 bases in between. CDR3 coding DNA: TGTGCCATCAGCGCGAAGGGGTTCACTGAAGCTTTCTTT. Its protein is CAISAKGFTEAFF.

The V and J genes are TRBV5-1 and TRBJ1-1, with no clear D. Trimming pared 1 base from V and 7 bases from J, leaving 14 bases between. CDR1 is SGHRS and CDR2 is YFSETQ in the germline V gene. The CDR3 loop spans 14 amino acids. CDR3 sequence reads: CASSLMSGEGEAFF. The DNA for the CDR3 is TGCGCCAGCAGCTTGATGAGCGGGGAAGGTGAAGCTTTCTTT.

This clone was seen a handful of times. V usage is TRBV5-4 and J usage is TRBJ2-3; 8 bases are a match to TRBD1. V was pared by 2 bases and J by 3 bases, with 5 bases of the junction left unmatched. The CDR3 has 15 amino acids. CDR1 is SGHNT, CDR2 YYREEE, per germline (reference sequence). In nucleotides, the CDR3 is TGTGCCAGCAGCTTACAGGGGGTATTTACAGATACGCAGTATTTT. Translation: CASSLQGVFTDTQYF.

The chain combines TRBV19 with TRBJ2-6, with D possibly being TRBD1 (6 bases). Between the trimmed V and J ends, which lost 3 bases and 1 base, there was a span of 13 bases. The CDR3 consists of 17 residues. Germline V gene lookup returns CDR1 LNHDA and CDR2 SQIVND (reference sequence). The CDR3 nucleotides read TGTGCCAGTAGTATCTGGGGGCTTAGATCTGGGGCCAACGTCCTGACTTTC. Translated, it gives CASSIWGLRSGANVLTF. Drawing the rest from reference TRBV19 and TRBJ2-6, the complete variable domain is DGGITQSPKYLFRKEGQNVTLSCEQNLNHDAMYWYRQDPGQGLRLIYYSQIVNDFQKGDIAEGYSVSREKKESFPLTVTSAQKNPTAFYLCASSIWGLRSGANVLTFGAGSRLTVL.

J is TRBJ1-2 and V is TRBV30, with a possible D match to TRBD1 (5 bases). Per the germline V gene, CDR1 is GTSNPN and CDR2 is SVGIG (reference sequence). CDR3 length equals 13 residues. V lost 5 bases, J lost 1 base, and 11 bases lay in between. CDR3 loop: CAWAWGINYGYTF. The DNA for the CDR3 is TGTGCCTGGGCCTGGGGCATTAACTATGGCTACACCTTC. The full variable domain, its missing parts supplied by reference TRBV30 and TRBJ1-2, is SQTIHQWPATLVQPVGSPLSLECTVEGTSNPNLYWYRQAAGRGLQLLFYSVGIGQISSEVPQNLSASRPQDRQFILSSKKLLLSDSGFYLCAWAWGINYGYTFGSGTRLTVV.

The chain joins TRBV6-5 to TRBJ1-1; no reliable D call. The length of the CDR3 is 11 residues. Looked up from germline, CDR1 is MNHEY and CDR2 is SVGAGI. Trimming cost V 1 base and J 10 bases, with 7 bases left between them. The CDR3 DNA reads TGTGCCAGCAGTTACTTGCGTGTAGCTTTCTTT. Protein sequence: CASSYLRVAFF.

The sample holds a few counts of this clone. The chain recombines TRBV7-9 with TRBJ2-4; 8 nucleotides match TRBD2. Trimming removed 7 bases from V and 7 bases from J; junction bases left unmatched: 9. The germline V gene has CDR1 SEHNR and CDR2 FQNEAQ (reference sequence). CDR3 size: 14 residues. The CDR3 loop is CASNGGAERNIQYF. CDR3 sequence (DNA): TGTGCCAGCAACGGGGGGGCCGAGCGGAACATTCAGTACTTC.

This clone was found a few times. The rearrangement joins TRBV27 to TRBJ2-2; D may be TRBD1 (6 bases). Per germline, CDR1 MNHEY and CDR2 SMNVEV (reference sequence). CDR3 length equals 17 residues. V was shortened by 5 bases and J by 0 bases, with 16 bases between the two germline ends. The CDR3 spells CASSRLLGGPNTGELFF. The DNA of the CDR3 is TGTGCCAGCAGTCGGTTACTAGGGGGTCCGAACACCGGGGAGCTGTTTTTT.

V gene TRBV18 combines with J gene TRBJ1-1, with unresolved D. CDR1 and CDR2 from the germline V gene are KGHSH and LQKENI. The CDR3 runs to 12 residues. Trimming stripped 6 bases from V and 1 base from J, with 6 bases between. In DNA form, the CDR3 reads TGTGCCAGCTCCACAGCGAACACTGAAGCTTTCTTT. Amino acid sequence: CASSTANTEAFF.

This chain links TRBV30 with TRBJ1-1; 9 bases line up with TRBD1. Germline V CDR1 and CDR2: GTSNPN, SVGIG (reference sequence). V lost 0 bases, J lost 7 bases, and 9 bases stayed unmatched. This CDR3 contains 15 residues. Here the CDR3 DNA reads TGTGCCTGGAGTGTTGGGACAGGGAGTGGTAGTGAAGCTTTCTTT. It yields the protein CAWSVGTGSGSEAFF.

This sequence joins TRBV5-4 and TRBJ1-3; a possible D gene is TRBD1 (6 bases). The germline V gene has CDR1 SGHNT and CDR2 YYREEE (reference sequence). The CDR3 sequence is 16 residues long. V shed 0 bases and J shed 0 bases, with 10 bases lying between them. The CDR3 protein is CASSLEQGSSGNTIYF. Here the CDR3 DNA reads TGTGCCAGCAGCTTGGAACAGGGATCCTCTGGAAACACCATATATTTT.

The chain combines TRBV3-1 (or the pseudogene TRBV3-2) with TRBJ2-5, with TRBD2 identical over 10 bases. This CDR3 contains 17 residues. The germline V gene encodes CDR1 LGHDT and CDR2 YNNKEL (reference sequence). Germline trimming cut 0 bases from V and 1 base from J; bases unmatched to any gene: 5. The CDR3 loop is CASSQDQAGGFQETQYF. The CDR3 region has the DNA TGTGCCAGCAGCCAAGATCAAGCGGGGGGGTTCCAAGAGACCCAGTACTTC.

Ten or more counts support this clone. The CDR3 loop reads CASSFGLGANYGYTF. In DNA, the CDR3 is TGCGCCAGCAGCTTTGGACTGGGAGCTAACTATGGCTACACCTTC. V gene TRBV5-1 combines with J gene TRBJ1-2; D unclear. The CDR3 covers 15 residues. Germline V lookup: CDR1 SGHRS, CDR2 YFSETQ. V gave up 2 bases and J gave up 0 bases, with 11 bases separating them.

The CDR3 loop is CASSLYNEKLFF. CDR3 bases: TGTGCCAGCAGTTTATATAATGAAAAACTGTTTTTT. The gene calls are TRBV12-3 or TRBV12-4 and TRBJ1-4; no firm D call. This CDR3 has 12 residues. Trimming took off 2 bases at V and 4 bases at J, with 2 bases between the two ends.

The J gene is TRBJ2-5, the V gene TRBV5-1, with 11 bases lining up with TRBD2. This CDR3 is built from 13 residues. Trimming cost V 6 bases and J 5 bases; bases outside gene matches: 3. Per the germline V gene, CDR1 is SGHRS and CDR2 is YFSETQ. The CDR3 here is CASMTSGDETQYF. CDR3 DNA sequence: TGCGCCAGCATGACTAGCGGGGATGAGACCCAGTACTTC. The complete variable domain, with remaining parts taken from reference TRBV5-1 and TRBJ2-5, reads KAGVTQTPRYLIKTRGQQVTLSCSPISGHRSVSWYQQTPGQGLQFLFEYFSETQRNKGNFPGRFSGRQFSNSRSEMNVSTLELGDSALYLCASMTSGDETQYFGPGTRLLVL.

V and J are TRBV29-1 and TRBJ1-4; 8 positions match TRBD1. This CDR3 comprises 12 residues. V shed 5 bases, J shed 11 bases, and the junction held 7 bases outside the gene matches. Per germline, CDR1 SQVTM and CDR2 ANQGSEA. In DNA form, the CDR3 reads TGCAGCGTTTACGAACAGGGGGGGAAACTGTTTTTT. Encoded protein: CSVYEQGGKLFF.

The V call is TRBV3-1 (or the pseudogene TRBV3-2), the J call TRBJ1-1, with TRBD1 identical over 8 bases. This CDR3 has 14 amino acids. The trim removed 1 base at V and 4 bases at J, leaving 2 bases unmatched. The germline V gene encodes CDR1 LGHDT and CDR2 YNNKEL (reference sequence). The CDR3 DNA is TGTGCCAGCAGCCAAGCCAGGGGGCGCACTGAAGCTTTCTTT. Translation: CASSQARGRTEAFF.

The table lists this clone with a count of one. The chain is built from TRBV19 and TRBJ1-5; 9 bases are shared with TRBD1. Germline-derived CDR1 and CDR2 are LNHDA and SQIVND (reference sequence). Germline trimming cut 4 bases from V and 5 bases from J; bases unmatched to any gene: 6. The CDR3 is made up of 15 amino acids. CDR3 sequence: CASSRDRAADQPQHF. The CDR3 bases are TGTGCCAGTAGTAGGGACAGGGCTGCGGATCAGCCCCAGCATTTT.